These 29 T cell receptor beta chains were all obtained from the same sample, sequenced in a study of CD8+ T cells in alopecia areata (dated by TCRdb to between 2018 and 2020). Library generation was performed with the immunoSEQ multiplex PCR assay. RNA was extracted from all samples and reverse transcribed into cDNA as template for TCR sequencing. TCRdb re-hosts the immuneACCESS table, in-frame sequences only. Its copies lack some clones; in the studies checked, an unresolved V gene accounts for under half of them, and the cause for the rest is not known. For this sample the table reports around 100,000 clones, with no clone seen just once. The ten largest clonotypes hold around a fifth of the sample. Sequencing was performed on lesional skin. The receptors here all came from a C3H/HeJ mouse with alopecia areata. This strain has the MHC haplotype H2-k.

With regard to this clone: Gene names and germline refer to mouse. The CDR3 is cut off 4 residues early in the read; its end comes from the germline J gene. V is TRBV13-3 and J is TRBJ1-4; D possibly corresponds to TRBD1 (6 bases). The CDR3 is made up of 14 amino acids. The germline gives CDR1 NNHDY, CDR2 SYVADS. Trimming cost V 4 bases and J 4 bases, with 11 bases left between them. CDR3 sequence reads: CASSPRGFNERLFF. The CDR3 bases that were read are TGTGCCAGCAGTCCCAGGGGATTCAACGAA.

Of note for this clone: The listed genes are named as in mouse. The read gets to within 4 residues of the CDR3 end, and the germline J gene fills in the rest. This chain joins TRBV13-3 and TRBJ1-2; the D gene is possibly TRBD1 (5 bases). In germline, CDR1 is NNHDY, CDR2 SYVADS. The CDR3 is 12 residues long. V lost 6 bases and J lost 3, with 9 bases in between. The chain's CDR3 is CASKTGDSDYTF. The covered CDR3 bases are TGTGCCAGCAAAACAGGCGACTCC.

In regard to this clone: Germline and genes: mouse. The missing CDR3 end, 4 residues past where the read stops, is filled in from the germline J gene. The chain links TRBV13-2 to TRBJ2-3; the match to TRBD2 covers 7 bases. This CDR3 has 14 amino acids. The V and J ends lost 6 bases and 0 bases, in that order; junction bases with no gene match: 4. The germline V gene has CDR1 NNHNN and CDR2 SYGAGS (reference sequence). The covered CDR3 bases are TGTGCCAGCGCCGACTGGGAGAGTGCAGAA. Translated: CASADWESAE. The whole CDR3 sequence reads CASADWESAETLYF.

With respect to this clone: The listed genes are named as in mouse. The read terminates 4 residues before the CDR3 end, so the remaining end is supplied by the germline J gene. This chain connects TRBV13-3 to TRBJ1-4, with TRBD1 matching over 9 bases. Germline V gene lookup returns CDR1 NNHDY and CDR2 SYVADS. CDR3 size: 16 residues. CDR3 DNA (partial): TGTGCCAGCAGTGATACGGGACAGGGAAAGGTCGAA. Protein sequence: CASSDTGQGKVE. The whole CDR3 protein reads CASSDTGQGKVERLFF.

This clone was seen only a few times. The gene names given are mouse names. The sequence runs out 4 residues before the end of the CDR3; the remainder is reconstructed from the germline J gene. This chain uses TRBV13-1 with TRBJ2-7, with TRBD2 matching over 10 bases. This CDR3 is 14 amino acids long. Germline-derived CDR1 and CDR2 are NSHNY and SYGAGN. The V and J ends lost 4 bases and 2 bases, in that order; junction bases with no gene match: 3. The CDR3 region is CASSPGLGPYEQYF. Partial CDR3 DNA: TGTGCCAGCAGTCCGGGACTGGGGCCCTAT.

This clone was counted a few times. The germline and genes are mouse ones. The CDR3 is cut off 4 residues early in the read; its end comes from the germline J gene. This chain connects TRBV19 to TRBJ1-4, with TRBD1 identical over 9 bases. V lost 5 bases and J lost 0; bases outside the gene matches: 5. The CDR3 is made up of 16 amino acids. From germline, CDR1 is FNHDT and CDR2 SITEND (reference sequence). CDR3 loop: CASSTDRGFSNERLFF. The CDR3 bases that were read are TGTGCCAGCAGCACCGACAGGGGGTTTTCCAACGAA.

This clone showed up just a few times. Each gene name is a mouse one. The read finishes 4 residues shy of the CDR3 end, and the germline J gene is used to complete it. This chain connects TRBV13-2 to TRBJ2-1; TRBD2 aligns across 9 bases. The CDR3 is 16 amino acids. Germline V gene lookup returns CDR1 NNHNN and CDR2 SYGAGS (reference sequence). Unmatched junction bases numbered 3, after V lost 2 bases and J lost 0 bases. The CDR3 DNA, read in part, is TGTGCCAGCGGTGACTGGGGGGGGCGTAACTATGCT. Encoded protein: CASGDWGGRNYA. The full CDR3 reads CASGDWGGRNYAEQFF.

Of note for this clone: Mouse names are used for the genes. Read sequence stops 4 residues before the CDR3 end, and the germline J gene provides the missing end. The rearrangement uses TRBV5 and TRBJ1-1; TRBD1 aligns across 8 bases. Germline values: CDR1 LGHNA, CDR2 YNLKQL (reference sequence). Trimming at V came to 0 bases and at J to 1 base, leaving 1 base not matched to a gene. The CDR3 is made up of 15 amino acids. CDR3: CASSQDGQGNTEVFF. The CDR3 DNA, read in part, is TGTGCCAGCAGCCAAGATGGACAGGGGAACACA.

This clone was counted at least ten times. Here the gene names and germline are mouse. The read stops 4 residues short of the end of the CDR3; the missing end is completed from the germline J gene. This chain connects TRBV1 to TRBJ2-3; 7 bases are shared with TRBD1. Trimming cost V 1 base and J 0 bases; bases outside gene matches: 4. The germline V gene encodes CDR1 NSQYPW and CDR2 LRSPGD (reference sequence). The CDR3 extends over 16 amino acids. This chain's CDR3 is CTCSAVDRASAETLYF. The sequenced part of the CDR3 DNA is TGCACCTGCAGTGCAGTAGACAGGGCTAGTGCAGAA. Full variable domain (remainder filled in from reference TRBV1 and TRBJ2-3): VTLLEQNPRWRLVPRGQAVNLRCILKNSQYPWMSWYQQDLQKQLQWLFTLRSPGDKEVKSLPGADYLATRVTDTELRLQVANMSQGRTLYCTCSAVDRASAETLYFGSGTRLTVL.

As to this clone: Gene names and germline refer to mouse. Read coverage stops 4 residues before the CDR3 terminus; the germline J gene supplies the remainder. The chain recombines TRBV19 with TRBJ2-5; D is ambiguous. The CDR3 is 14 amino acids. The germline V and J ends were trimmed by 4 bases and 0 bases, with 9 bases remaining between them. Per the germline V gene, CDR1 is FNHDT and CDR2 is SITEND (reference sequence). CDR3 DNA (partial): TGTGCCAGCAGTTTACAGAGTAACCAAGAC. Protein product: CASSLQSNQD. The full-length CDR3 reads as CASSLQSNQDTQYF.

This clone was picked up a small number of times. Germline and genes: mouse. The read gets to within 4 residues of the CDR3 end, and the germline J gene fills in the rest. The V and J genes are TRBV16 and TRBJ2-1; D is perhaps TRBD2 (6 bases). The germline V gene encodes CDR1 SGHSA and CDR2 FRNQAP. This CDR3 comprises 16 residues. V was clipped by 0 bases and J by 4 bases, with 13 bases between them. The CDR3 here is CASSLDSAGAYAEQFF. CDR3 DNA, as far as it was read: TGTGCAAGCAGCTTAGATTCGGCTGGGGCTTATGCT.

This clone has just a few counts. Genes and germline are mouse. The DNA ends 4 residues before the CDR3 does, and the rest of the CDR3 is filled in from the germline J gene. The chain couples TRBV17 to TRBJ2-3, with 9 bases lining up with TRBD2. Germline trimming cut 0 bases from V and 2 bases from J; bases unmatched to any gene: 6. The CDR3 runs to 17 residues. CDR1 is MNHDT, CDR2 YYDKIL, per germline. The CDR3 loop reads CASSRDKWGGHAETLYF. CDR3 bases read: TGTGCTAGCAGTAGAGATAAATGGGGGGGCCATGCAGAA.

Points on this clone: The gene names given are mouse names. The CDR3 DNA, read in part, is TGTGCCAGCAGTGATGCGAGGGGAGCAAACACCGGG. Translated: CASSDARGANTG. The full CDR3 reads CASSDARGANTGQLYF. The chain is built from TRBV13-3 and TRBJ2-2; a weak D match, TRBD1 (5 bases). The read gets to within 4 residues of the CDR3 end, and the germline J gene fills in the rest. The germline V gene encodes CDR1 NNHDY and CDR2 SYVADS. There are 16 residues in the CDR3. V was clipped by 0 bases and J by 0 bases, with 9 bases between them.

Concerning this clone itself: The gene names given are mouse names. The read falls 4 residues short of the CDR3 end, and the missing part is taken from the germline J gene. V and J are TRBV14 and TRBJ1-4; D is undetermined. V was clipped by 5 bases and J by 1 base, with 6 bases between them. Germline CDR1 reads SGHDT; CDR2 reads FRDEAV. The CDR3 runs 13 residues. The CDR3 sequence: CASSWGSNERLFF. The CDR3 DNA, read in part, is TGTGCCAGCAGCTGGGGTTCCAACGAA.

As concerns this clone: Genes and germline come from the mouse. The CDR3 end falls 4 residues outside the read, so it is completed with the germline J gene. The rearrangement joins TRBV13-3 to TRBJ1-1, with 9 bases fitting TRBD1. The germline CDR1 and CDR2 sequences are NNHDY and SYVADS. This CDR3 is 14 amino acids long. The CDR3: CASTHGQGRTEVFF. CDR3 bases read: TGTGCCAGCACCCACGGACAGGGGAGGACA.

This clone was observed a few times. Gene names are the mouse ones. The CDR3 end falls 4 residues outside the read, so it is completed with the germline J gene. The chain employs TRBV19 and TRBJ2-7; TRBD1 matches 7 bases. The ends lost 2 bases at V and 3 bases at J; junction bases unmatched: 2. The length of the CDR3 is 13 residues. Germline V gene data show CDR1 as FNHDT and CDR2 as SITEND (reference sequence). The CDR3 loop is CASSMGQNYEQYF. CDR3 bases read: TGTGCCAGCAGTATGGGACAGAACTAT.

In its sample, this clone was seen many times. Genes and germline come from the mouse. The DNA ends 4 residues before the CDR3 does, and the rest of the CDR3 is filled in from the germline J gene. The rearrangement links TRBV19 to TRBJ2-1, with 7 bases fitting TRBD2. Germline V gene lookup returns CDR1 FNHDT and CDR2 SITEND (reference sequence). Trimming removed 3 bases from V and 3 bases from J; junction bases left unmatched: 6. The CDR3 extends over 15 amino acids. Partial CDR3 DNA: TGTGCCAGCAGTACCCCGACTGGGTTCTATGCT. Translation: CASSTPTGFYA. The full CDR3 sequence reads CASSTPTGFYAEQFF. Complete variable domain (other parts from reference TRBV19 and TRBJ2-1): GGIITQTPKFLIGQEGQKLTLKCQQNFNHDTMYWYRQDSGKGLRLIYYSITENDLQKGDLSEGYDASREKKSSFSLTVTSAQKNEMAVFLCASSTPTGFYAEQFFGPGTRLTVL.

There are a few counts of this clone. The germline and genes are mouse ones. The CDR3 end lies 4 residues beyond the end of the read and is filled in from the germline J gene. The rearrangement joins TRBV13-3 to TRBJ2-4; 8 nucleotides align to TRBD2. V lost 0 bases, J lost 0 bases, and 3 bases stayed unmatched. The CDR3 consists of 16 residues. The germline gives CDR1 NNHDY, CDR2 SYVADS. The DNA read from the CDR3 is TGTGCCAGCAGTGATGGGGGGGGCTGGAGTCAAAAC. It yields the protein CASSDGGGWSQN. The complete CDR3 sequence is CASSDGGGWSQNTLYF.

This clone was observed a few times. Gene names follow the mouse nomenclature. The CDR3 extends 4 residues past the end of the read, so its final part is completed from the germline J gene. This chain connects TRBV19 to TRBJ2-2; 7 bases fit TRBD1. The V gene end was trimmed by 8 bases and the J gene end by 0 bases; junction bases not matched to a gene: 1. The germline V gene encodes CDR1 FNHDT and CDR2 SITEND (reference sequence). The CDR3 totals 13 residues. The sequenced part of the CDR3 DNA is TGTGCCAGTGGGACAGCAAACACCGGG. It yields the protein CASGTANTG. The complete CDR3 protein is CASGTANTGQLYF.

This clone was found many times. Each gene name is a mouse one. The read finishes 4 residues shy of the CDR3 end, and the germline J gene is used to complete it. The V call is TRBV13-3, the J call TRBJ1-4, with D unclear. The germline V gene encodes CDR1 NNHDY and CDR2 SYVADS. This CDR3 has 13 residues. The CDR3 sequence: CASSDAGTERLFF. Partial CDR3 DNA: TGTGCCAGCAGTGATGCAGGTACCGAA.

This clone was seen only a few times. Mouse gene names apply. The read stops 4 residues short of the end of the CDR3; the missing end is completed from the germline J gene. The chain uses TRBV31 and TRBJ2-7, with 8 bases fitting TRBD2. Per the germline V gene, CDR1 is GKSSPN and CDR2 is SITVG. The CDR3 extends over 14 amino acids. The part of the CDR3 DNA that was read is TGTGCCTGGAGTCTAGATGGGGGGGATGAT. Residues: CAWSLDGGDD. The entire CDR3 protein reads CAWSLDGGDDEQYF. The whole variable domain, filled in from reference TRBV31 and TRBJ2-7, reads AQTIHQWPVAEIKAVGSPLSLGCTIKGKSSPNLYWYWQATGGTLQQLFYSITVGQVESVVQLNLSASRPKDDQFILSTEKLLLSHSGFYLCAWSLDGGDDEQYFGPGTRLTVL.

Notes on this clone: The listed genes are named as in mouse. The sequenced fragment ends 4 residues before the CDR3 boundary, so the rest is inferred from the germline J gene. V usage is TRBV13-3 and J usage is TRBJ1-1, with 12 bases identical to TRBD1. The CDR3 length is 16 residues. V shed 3 bases, J shed 1 base, and the junction held 4 bases outside the gene matches. Germline CDR1 is NNHDY and CDR2 is SYVADS. CDR3 sequence reads: CASSGDRGLGNTEVFF. The CDR3 DNA, read in part, is TGTGCCAGCAGTGGGGACAGGGGGCTAGGAAACACA.

This clone was found many times. Each gene name is a mouse one. The read falls 4 residues short of the CDR3 end, and the missing part is taken from the germline J gene. Other DNA sequences in this sample translate to the same CDR3. The V and J genes are TRBV13-3 and TRBJ2-1; 10 nucleotides agree with TRBD1. Germline V gene lookup returns CDR1 NNHDY and CDR2 SYVADS. Trimming took 5 bases from V and 4 from J; bases not matched to a gene: 6. The CDR3 contains 15 residues. CDR3 amino acids: CASRQTGGGYAEQFF. CDR3 DNA, as far as it was read: TGTGCCAGCAGACAGACAGGGGGCGGGTATGCT.

This clone was detected only a few times. Gene names and germline refer to mouse. The CDR3 end is not reached by the read, which stops 4 residues before it; the germline J gene fills it in. J is TRBJ2-7 and V is TRBV13-3; 10 bases fit TRBD1. V shed 2 bases, J shed 2 bases, and the junction held 4 bases outside the gene matches. Germline CDR1 reads NNHDY; CDR2 reads SYVADS. The CDR3 spans 15 residues. CDR3 DNA, as far as it was read: TGTGCCAGCAGTGACTCCGGGACAGGGGCCTAT. Its protein product is CASSDSGTGAY. The full CDR3 protein is CASSDSGTGAYEQYF.

Concerning this clone itself: The protein given in TCRdb and the translation of the DNA differ at residue 10, and the sequence presented here derives from the DNA. All gene names here are mouse names. The read ends 3 residues before the CDR3 terminus; that terminus is restored from the germline J gene. The rearrangement uses TRBV13-3 and TRBJ1-6; tentative D call: TRBD1 (5 bases). TRBJ1-6 is known as an ORF, though its function is uncertain. V was shortened by 2 bases and J by 8 bases, with 8 bases between the two germline ends. The CDR3 length is 13 residues. Germline V gene data show CDR1 as NNHDY and CDR2 as SYVADS. Partial CDR3 DNA: TGTGCCAGCAGTGAGGAGGGGTATTCGCCC. It translates to CASSEEGYSP. The whole CDR3 sequence is CASSEEGYSPLYF.

Turning to this clone: Gene names are the mouse ones. Read sequence stops 4 residues before the CDR3 end, and the germline J gene provides the missing end. This rearrangement joins TRBV3 to TRBJ2-2, with TRBD1 matching 12 bases. The CDR3 contains 17 residues. With V trimmed by 5 bases and J by 3 bases, 7 bases remained unmatched. Germline V gives CDR1 SNHLY, CDR2 FYNGKV (reference sequence). The covered CDR3 bases are TGTGCCAGCAGCCCCGGGACAGGGGGCGCGGACACCGGG. It codes for CASSPGTGGADTG. The complete CDR3 protein is CASSPGTGGADTGQLYF.

This clone appeared a few times. Gene names refer to mouse genes. The CDR3 end falls 4 residues outside the read, so it is completed with the germline J gene. The J gene is TRBJ2-1, the V gene TRBV29, with 10 bases identical to TRBD1. The germline gives CDR1 MSHET, CDR2 SYDVDS. The junction had 5 bases not matched to a gene; V was cut back by 4 bases and J by 5 bases. The CDR3 contains 15 residues. CDR3: CASSSPGTGDAEQFF. The DNA read from the CDR3 is TGTGCTAGCAGTTCCCCCGGGACAGGGGATGCT.

To note about this clone: All gene names here are mouse names. The read is 4 residues too short to cover the CDR3 end, so that end is filled in from the germline J gene. The chain employs TRBV1 and TRBJ1-2; D is perhaps TRBD1 (6 bases). V lost 1 base and J lost 4, with 13 bases in between. The CDR3 length is 15 residues. Germline assignment: CDR1 NSQYPW and CDR2 LRSPGD (reference sequence). CDR3 bases read: TGCACCTGCAGTGCAGTACAGGGACGGACCTCC. Protein: CTCSAVQGRTS. The full CDR3 protein reads CTCSAVQGRTSDYTF.

This clone was found a few times. Genes and germline come from the mouse. Coverage ceases 4 residues before the CDR3 finishes, and the germline J gene fills in the end. The chain is built from TRBV19 and TRBJ2-5; TRBD2 matches at 9 bases. The CDR3 loop spans 12 amino acids. Germline lookup yields CDR1 FNHDT and CDR2 SITEND (reference sequence). CDR3 protein: CASWGGADTQYF. The DNA read from the CDR3 is TGTGCCAGCTGGGGGGGCGCGGAC.